Sequencing of this T cell receptor beta chain was carried out in a study of cytomegalovirus exposure and HLA in healthy donors (dated by TCRdb to about 2017). Regarding the research as a whole: According to an earlier analysis of a few hundred of the donors, about 180 million T cells yielded some 110 million unique TCR beta sequences and more than 250 Gb of sequence data. An early release covering roughly 640 HLA-typed donors comprised approximately 290 gigabases of sequencing data and 85 million to 100 million unique TCR sequences. Among the roughly 400 genotyped donors, about 85% belonged to the genetic ancestry cluster associated with self-reported Caucasian donors. The study aimed to test whether cataloging public T cell receptors could reveal signatures of past pathogen exposure. The study profiled the T cell repertoires of under 850 subjects by immunosequencing and related them to cytomegalovirus serostatus. Besides the first cohort of roughly 660 subjects, a separate validation cohort made up of over 95 different subjects was used. The study combined high-throughput TCR immunosequencing, statistical association of individual TCRs with disease status, and machine learning to predict cytomegalovirus infection status. A later analysis re-examined previously published TCR beta repertoires from just over 650 donors and added high-resolution HLA genotyping to investigate patterns of TCR occurrence. Rather than using new phenotypic data, the later analysis identified candidate immune exposures from TCR beta sequences and from how often those sequences occurred across donors. To decide whether each TCR beta V gene segment behaved as functional or pseudogenic, an earlier analysis of over 500 of the donors relied on high-throughput TCR beta sequencing. Donor age, sex, ethnicity and CMV serostatus were collected together with the repertoire data. In a later genetic analysis, genome-wide SNP genotypes for about 55% of the roughly 700 donors were used, and that subset was treated as a discovery cohort. Every discovery cohort repertoire had been produced on one sequencing platform. HLA typing included class I and class II loci at four-digit resolution. The number of donors typed differed by locus, with about 629-630 for A, B, C, DRB1 and DQB1, 522 for DQA1, 600 to 610 for DPA1, and some 440 for DPB1. Four to six DR-DQ haplotypes were handled as single units for association and clustering, since linkage in the cohort was strong. On average, 235,054 unique TCR beta nucleotide sequences were sequenced per donor among 300 to 500 genotyped donors of the cohort, with roughly 18% of those sequences being non-productive.

CDR1 and CDR2 (MRHNA, SNTAGT) derive from the germline V gene. Ends trimmed: V by 6 bases, J by 2 bases; bases unmatched to a gene: 8. Including the terminal cysteine and phenylalanine, the CDR3 comprises 15 residues. CDR3 DNA is the only sequence kept; it has 45 bases, read in frame from the first base. The protocol used for the library was the immunoSEQ multiplex PCR assay. For the multiplex PCR, a mixture combining 60 forward primers for TCR Vbeta segments and 13 reverse primers for TCR Jbeta segments was used. A multiplex PCR assay on genomic DNA amplified the CDR3 region of rearranged TCR beta genes. Amplified TCR beta libraries were sequenced as 87-base-pair reads on the Illumina HiSeq System. Under the source paper's analysis protocol: In a later analysis, about 80 million unique TCR beta chains were counted across the 666 repertoires, and about 9.9 million of these chains were shared by at least two donors. A nearest-neighbor algorithm error-corrected the raw reads and collapsed the reads into unique sequences, merging closely related sequences to remove PCR and sequencing errors. Alignment of CDR3 sequences to IMGT reference sequences was used to assign V, D and J gene segments. For a sequence to be retained, a match of at least six nucleotides was required to both a V gene segment and a J gene segment. A rearrangement counted as productive if the CDR3 had no stop codons and remained in frame with V and J, and every other rearrangement counted as non-productive. CDR3 was defined according to IMGT convention as the region running from the second conserved V-encoded cysteine to the conserved J-encoded phenylalanine. In an earlier analysis of more than 550 of the donors, sequences lacking an unambiguous match to a single V gene segment were excluded. An earlier analysis of 587 of the donors classified V segments as functional when productive rearrangements were above 56.7% and as segregating when the standard deviation between donors was above 5%. To diagnose cytomegalovirus status from the catalog of TCR beta chain sequences, a statistical classification framework was built. In a later analysis, V and J genes were assigned by comparing TCR nucleotide sequences against IMGT/GENE-DB human TR gene sequences. Using the TCRdist pipeline, a later analysis assigned CDR3 sequences along with most-parsimonious VDJ recombination scenarios. In a later analysis, each TCR beta chain was defined by its CDR3 amino acid sequence together with its V-gene family, and reads without a unique V-gene family were excluded. As a way to deal with suspected cross-contamination and a sequencing artifact, a later analysis dropped over 550 nucleotide sequences that were highly shared and had low generation probability. For each public chain, a later analysis derived a clonal expansion index from normalized ranks of inferred template counts within each repertoire. In a later analysis, generation probabilities were computed using a VDJ recombination model fitted to out-of-frame rearrangements, and the results were checked against IGoR. A later analysis scored TCR-TCR, TCR-HLA and TCR-CMV co-occurrence with hypergeometric tests, applying a repertoire-size bias correction to TCR pairs. False discovery rates were estimated in a later analysis by permuting HLA or CMV assignments 20 times. In a later analysis, co-occurring TCRs were grouped using DBSCAN, with TCRdist sequence similarity added in when clustering inside HLA-allele-positive subsets. Repertoires with fewer than 30,000 or more than 120,000 public chains, plus five repertoires with anomalous nucleotide sharing, were excluded from co-occurrence clustering. TCRdb stores this immuneACCESS table with in-frame sequences only. Part of the clones is absent; in the studies checked, under half of the shortfall reflects unresolved V genes, and no reason is known for the rest. The DNA was the basis for D and trimming; V, J and clone size are from that table. The sample data list fewer than 200,000 clones, and 79% of these were observed just once. The ten largest clonotypes hold roughly 0.76% of the sample.

The cohort consisted of approximately 670 healthy bone marrow donors. At the time of sampling, every cohort member was nominally healthy, though immune exposures that went unrecorded were likely present. The donor tested CMV seronegative, placing the donor among the 350 or so seronegative members of the cohort. A peripheral blood sample was provided by each donor, and peripheral blood mononuclear cells were used for TCR beta sequencing. Genomic DNA was extracted from the blood cell samples with the Qiagen DNeasy Blood Extraction Kit. General study outcomes and caveats: For the cohort, immune exposure information was limited to CMV serostatus. Most TCR sequences were seen in very few donors, while some public TCRs were found in many individuals. Presence/absence analyses assumed roughly uniform sequencing depth across donors, an assumption that may not hold. The classifier was reported to diagnose cytomegalovirus status with high specificity and sensitivity in both the original and validation cohorts. Approximately 16 rarely observed V segments, including chromosome 9 orphons, were excluded from the earlier analysis of about 500 of the donors because counts were too low. Only TCR beta chains were sequenced in this cohort, and the absence of alpha or paired-chain data limited detectable features. A later analysis found that TCR association rates varied across HLA loci, with DRB1 alleles showing the most associated TCRs and HLA-C alleles the fewest. It was suggested by the authors that the approach could potentially be generalized to other disease states and immunological phenotypes. The study listed 150 to 200 TCR beta chains as associated with cytomegalovirus. Correlated functional status among segregating V segments might be attributable to linkage disequilibrium, but an unknown experimental factor could not be ruled out. Because HLA typing was missing for some donors at each locus, association tests included only the typed subset. Broadly in line with IMGT annotations, most TCR beta V segments showed up in productive rearrangements about 90% or about 30% of the time in an earlier analysis of approximately 640 of the donors. According to a later analysis, parvovirus B19, influenza, CMV and Epstein-Barr virus appeared linked to several top co-occurrence clusters. Some IMGT-functional V segments, including TRBV6-2 and TRBV6-3, could not be told apart with the 87-base-pair reads, so those segments were excluded. A later analysis associated 16,951 TCR beta sequences with specific HLA alleles at a false discovery rate of 0.05. V-gene and J-gene trimming of TCR beta chains was associated with a missense DCLRE1C variant in a later genetic analysis, and the association was replicated in an independent cohort. In a later analysis, HLA-associated TCR beta chains were found to be more clonally expanded and to have lower generation probabilities than equally common non-associated chains. In vitro tests confirmed that a few of the cytomegalovirus-associated TCR beta chains recognize cytomegalovirus antigens. Strong co-occurrence of HLA alleles, especially DR and DQ, made assigning TCR associations to individual alleles difficult. A group of highly shared sequence variants was considered likely to be a technical artifact of the sequencing pipeline. A later genetic analysis reported fewer N-insertions in productive TCRs among donors in an Asian-associated ancestry cluster than the roughly 640-donor mean. Most CMV-associated TCR beta chains appeared to be HLA-restricted in a later analysis, and the HLA associations seemed to be driven largely by CMV exposure. A further reported finding was that TCR beta sequences accurately predicted the HLA-A and HLA-B alleles for most subjects in the first cohort.

In regard to this clone: Its antigen specificity is not known. Nothing much larger sits one base from this clone, and base qualities are not available.

Sequencing was carried out using PBMCs. The clonotype was recovered from a woman in her forties in good health and CMV-seronegative. The sequence links TRBV6-4 to TRBJ2-3; TRBD1 lines up with 7 middle nucleotides. The CDR3 is CASRNRDRFTDTQYF. The sequence in DNA is TGTGCCAGCAGAAACCGGGACAGATTCACAGATACGCAGTATTTT.